This T cell receptor beta chain was observed in a study of regulatory T cells in long-lasting Graves disease. Combining iRepertoire HTBI primers with Arm-PCR of CDR3 regions, the authors built TCR beta libraries. MiXCR, run by TCRdb on the multiplex PCR reads, gives a single entry per CDR3 protein. Of about 620,000 distinct CDR3 sequences listed, about 16% were seen once; the top ten hold roughly 18%. This clonotype occurred many times. The time point: newly diagnosed GD, antithyroid drugs for less than 3 months. RNA isolated from PBMCs was used to make the TCR library. The same data also contributed to another study, on T cells in Graves' hyperthyroidism and ophthalmopathy. According to that study: Using the HTBI primer set, a first-round RT-PCR was run on the TCR CDR3.

This TCR was sampled from a woman aged 25 to 39 with Graves disease. Here the sequenced sample was peripheral blood mononuclear cells (PBMCs), taken at new diagnosis, from a patient treated with antithyroid drugs.

CDR3 coding DNA: TGTGCCAGCAGTTTCCTAGCGAAGGGACGGCCCCAGCATTTT. Amino acid sequence: CASSFLAKGRPQHF. This chain uses TRBV28 with TRBJ1-5, with D perhaps matching TRBD1 (5 bases). The germline V gene has CDR1 MDHEN and CDR2 SYDVKM. Trimming removed 3 bases at V and 9 bases at J, with 15 bases between. This CDR3 is 14 amino acids long.